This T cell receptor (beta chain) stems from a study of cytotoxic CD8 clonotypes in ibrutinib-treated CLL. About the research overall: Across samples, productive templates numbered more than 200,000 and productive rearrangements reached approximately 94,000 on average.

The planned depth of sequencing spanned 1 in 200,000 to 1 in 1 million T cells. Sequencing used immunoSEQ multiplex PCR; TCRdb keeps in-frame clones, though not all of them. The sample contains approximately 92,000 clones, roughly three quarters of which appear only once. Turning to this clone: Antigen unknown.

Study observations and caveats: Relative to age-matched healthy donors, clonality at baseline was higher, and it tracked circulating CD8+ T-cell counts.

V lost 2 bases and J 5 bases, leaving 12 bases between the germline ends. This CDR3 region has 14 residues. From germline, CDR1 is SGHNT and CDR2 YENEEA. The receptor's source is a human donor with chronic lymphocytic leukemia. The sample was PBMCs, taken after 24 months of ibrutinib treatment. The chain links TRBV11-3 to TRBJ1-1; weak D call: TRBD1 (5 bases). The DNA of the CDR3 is TGTGCCAGCAGCTTATCGGCGGGGGGGACTGAAGCTTTCTTT. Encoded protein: CASSLSAGGTEAFF.